This T cell receptor (beta chain) was found in a study of T cell responses to AZD1222 COVID-19 vaccine. The repertoire was sequenced with immunoSEQ multiplex PCR; TCRdb's copy has only in-frame clones and lacks some. The sample yields 95,000 or so clones, roughly 90% seen once. V lost 2 bases and J lost 2; bases outside the gene matches: 3. CDR3 length equals 15 residues. Per germline, CDR1 SGHTA and CDR2 FQGNSA. The study, taken as a whole, reports: Baseline antibody screening turned up just a handful of seropositive AZD1222 recipients. Per reports, nearly half of all spike-specific TCRs target regions that are unmutated in variants. Clonal diversity was possibly underestimated; the donors were predominantly white British and more often female. Spike-specific TCR breadth and depth rose after two AZD1222 doses.

On this clone itself: Its target is unknown.

The chain couples TRBV7-2 to TRBJ2-5; TRBD1 agrees at 9 bases. The specimen comprised peripheral blood, sampled on day 0 of MenACWY control vaccination. This TCR was sampled from an adult in good health. The CDR3 coding sequence is TGTGCCAGCAGCTTACGAGACAGGGGGCAAGAGACCCAGTACTTC. Translating gives CASSLRDRGQETQYF.